This T cell receptor (beta chain) was captured in a study of shared clonotypes between healthy human individuals. The repertoire was sequenced with immunoSEQ multiplex PCR; TCRdb's copy has only in-frame clones and lacks some. The sample consists of 2 million to 2.5 million clones, under 97% of them appearing once. Unmatched junction bases numbered 9, after V lost 7 bases and J lost 7 bases. Germline V gene data show CDR1 as GTSNPN and CDR2 as SVGIG (reference sequence). There are 13 residues in the CDR3. Source material: naive CD4+ T cells sorted from blood. Subset here: CD45RA+ positively selected. The clonotype originates from a man aged 18-30 years in good health. The V and J genes are TRBV30 and TRBJ1-5; 8 bases are shared with TRBD1. The DNA for the CDR3 is TGTGCCTTTGCAGGGGGCGCGGGACAGCCCCAGCATTTT. Protein product: CAFAGGAGQPQHF.